Listed below are T cell receptor beta chains from one sample, sequenced in a study of T cell responses to AZD1222 COVID-19 vaccine. The repertoire was sequenced with immunoSEQ multiplex PCR; TCRdb's copy has only in-frame clones and lacks some. The sample includes about 97,000 clones, roughly 90% of them seen just once. Source: peripheral blood, taken on day 0 of AZD1222 vaccination. Receptors were obtained from an adult in good health. The CDR3 runs from the conserved cysteine through the conserved F or W. The order of the fields is V gene, D gene, J gene, clone size, CDR3 protein, CDR3 DNA. The D gene is left open where the match is weak. Where a row states a size, it is once, few, many or the class of an expanded clone; other rows omit it.

>TRBV27|TRBD1|TRBJ1-2|.
CATRTGGNYGYTF
TGTGCCACGAGGACAGGGGGAAACTATGGCTACACCTTC
>TRBV5-1|.|TRBJ1-2|.
CASADVYGYTF
TGCGCCAGTGCGGATGTATATGGCTACACCTTC
>TRBV4-1|.|TRBJ2-7|once
CASSSRVTTYEQYF
TGCGCCAGCAGCTCCCGGGTTACTACCTACGAGCAGTACTTC
>TRBV6-2/TRBV6-3|.|TRBJ2-7|.
CASSYGEIFYEQYF
TGTGCCAGCAGTTACGGGGAGATATTCTACGAGCAGTACTTC
>TRBV7-9|.|TRBJ2-3|.
CASTPGRLPDTQYF
TGTGCCAGCACCCCAGGACGCCTCCCAGATACGCAGTATTTT
>TRBV28|TRBD1|TRBJ1-5|.
CASGRQGYSNQPQHF
TGTGCCAGCGGCAGACAGGGGTATAGCAATCAGCCCCAGCATTTT
>TRBV5-4|.|TRBJ1-2|.
CASSFQGEGYGYTF
TGTGCCAGCAGCTTTCAGGGTGAAGGCTATGGCTACACCTTC
>TRBV7-2|.|TRBJ2-1|.
CASTGVPPYNEQFF
TGTGCCAGCACGGGGGTGCCCCCTTACAATGAGCAGTTCTTC
>TRBV5-1|.|TRBJ2-4|.
CASSLVGGRQNIQYF
TGCGCCAGCAGCTTGGTGGGCGGCCGGCAAAACATTCAGTACTTC
>TRBV5-4|.|TRBJ1-2|.
CASSLGGSGSYGYTF
TGTGCCAGCAGCTTGGGTGGGTCTGGGTCCTATGGCTACACCTTC
>TRBV7-2|.|TRBJ2-5|.
CASSSLTGYQETQYF
TGTGCCAGCAGCTCCTTAACAGGGTACCAAGAGACCCAGTACTTC
>TRBV6-6|.|TRBJ2-7|.
CASSYPTDEQYF
TGTGCCAGCAGTTACCCTACCGACGAGCAGTACTTC
>TRBV12-3/TRBV12-4|.|TRBJ1-1|.
CASSLTTGTEAFF
TGTGCCAGCAGTTTGACCACGGGGACTGAAGCTTTCTTT
>TRBV14|.|TRBJ1-1|.
CASSSLKDGARLKTEAFF
TGTGCCAGCAGCTCCTTAAAGGACGGGGCTCGGTTGAAAACTGAAGCTTTCTTT
>TRBV6-5|.|TRBJ2-1|once
CASSYGASSYNEQFF
TGTGCCAGCAGTTACGGCGCAAGCTCCTACAATGAGCAGTTCTTC
>TRBV19|.|TRBJ2-1|.
CASSIVGSVSYNEQFF
TGTGCCAGTAGTATAGTCGGGAGCGTCTCCTACAATGAGCAGTTCTTC
>TRBV24-1|TRBD1|TRBJ2-1|.
CATGLGTGSYNEQFF
TGTGCCACCGGTCTGGGGACAGGGTCCTACAATGAGCAGTTCTTC
>TRBV5-1|.|TRBJ2-5|once
CASSLAQTRETQYF
TGCGCCAGCAGCTTGGCCCAAACACGGGAGACCCAGTACTTC
>TRBV12-2|.|TRBJ1-2|.
CASRTGQGGYGYTF
TGTGCAAGTCGCACCGGACAGGGAGGCTATGGCTACACCTTC
>TRBV7-6|.|TRBJ1-2|.
CASSLSRGAYGYTF
TGTGCCAGCAGCTTAAGCAGGGGCGCCTATGGCTACACCTTC
>TRBV12-3/TRBV12-4|.|TRBJ1-1|.
CASTLGTEAFF
TGTGCCAGCACCTTGGGGACTGAAGCTTTCTTT
>TRBV16|.|TRBJ1-2|.
CASSHTSANYGYTF
TGTGCCAGCAGCCATACGTCAGCTAACTATGGCTACACCTTC
>TRBV28|.|TRBJ1-1|.
CASSLIQMNTEAFF
TGTGCCAGCAGTTTGATCCAGATGAACACTGAAGCTTTCTTT
>TRBV6-2/TRBV6-3|.|TRBJ1-1|.
CASSYVENTEAFF
TGTGCCAGCAGTTACGTAGAGAACACTGAAGCTTTCTTT
>TRBV10-3|.|TRBJ1-1|.
CAISESEIGVRAEAFF
TGTGCCATCAGTGAGTCTGAGATCGGGGTTAGGGCTGAAGCTTTCTTT
>TRBV19|.|TRBJ1-1|.
CASRWAWTANTEAFF
TGTGCCAGTAGGTGGGCCTGGACCGCAAACACTGAAGCTTTCTTT
>TRBV7-9|TRBD1|TRBJ1-6|.
CASSPKGTGVSPLHF
TGTGCCAGCAGCCCTAAAGGGACAGGGGTTTCACCCCTCCACTTT
>TRBV11-3|TRBD2|TRBJ2-1|.
CASSLVGGRAYEQFF
TGTGCCAGCAGCTTAGTGGGCGGGAGGGCCTATGAGCAGTTCTTC
>TRBV5-1|.|TRBJ2-1|.
CASSFVGSSYNEQFF
TGCGCCAGCAGCTTTGTCGGGAGCTCCTACAATGAGCAGTTCTTC
>TRBV7-9|.|TRBJ1-1|.
CASSLVGGYSTEAFF
TGTGCCAGCAGCTTAGTGGGGGGTTACTCTACTGAAGCTTTCTTT
>TRBV19|.|TRBJ2-7|.
CASSPRTAYEQYF
TGTGCCAGTAGTCCCCGGACCGCCTACGAGCAGTACTTC
>TRBV4-2|TRBD1|TRBJ2-7|few
CASSQDGQGAGEQYF
TGTGCCAGCAGCCAAGATGGACAGGGAGCTGGCGAGCAGTACTTC
>TRBV28|TRBD1|TRBJ2-7|few
CATWGQGESYEQYF
TGTGCCACATGGGGACAGGGCGAATCCTACGAGCAGTACTTC
>TRBV5-1|.|TRBJ2-2|.
CASSLEPGAGELFF
TGCGCCAGCAGCTTGGAGCCCGGGGCCGGGGAGCTGTTTTTT
>TRBV9|TRBD2|TRBJ2-5|.
CASSVGLAGGGQETQYF
TGTGCCAGCAGCGTGGGACTAGCGGGGGGTGGGCAAGAGACCCAGTACTTC
>TRBV28|.|TRBJ1-6|.
CASSPQGESSYNSPLHF
TGTGCCAGCAGCCCACAGGGAGAGAGCTCCTATAATTCACCCCTCCACTTT
>TRBV19|.|TRBJ1-2|.
CASSLGGFHYGYTF
TGTGCCAGTAGTTTGGGAGGGTTTCACTATGGCTACACCTTC
>TRBV15|TRBD1|TRBJ1-2|.
CATSRDENRGQVCGYTF
TGTGCCACCAGCAGAGATGAGAACAGGGGGCAGGTTTGTGGCTACACCTTC
>TRBV7-2|.|TRBJ2-3|.
CASSLVQLDTQYF
TGTGCCAGCAGCTTAGTCCAGCTAGATACGCAGTATTTT
>TRBV5-5|.|TRBJ1-2|once
CASWTDRYGYTF
TGTGCCAGCTGGACGGATCGCTATGGCTACACCTTC
>TRBV7-2|.|TRBJ2-1|.
CASSLELGGYYNEQFF
TGTGCCAGCAGCTTAGAATTGGGCGGGTACTACAATGAGCAGTTCTTC
>TRBV19|.|TRBJ1-4|.
CASSEADKVSTNEKLFF
TGTGCCAGTAGTGAGGCAGATAAGGTTTCAACTAATGAAAAACTGTTTTTT